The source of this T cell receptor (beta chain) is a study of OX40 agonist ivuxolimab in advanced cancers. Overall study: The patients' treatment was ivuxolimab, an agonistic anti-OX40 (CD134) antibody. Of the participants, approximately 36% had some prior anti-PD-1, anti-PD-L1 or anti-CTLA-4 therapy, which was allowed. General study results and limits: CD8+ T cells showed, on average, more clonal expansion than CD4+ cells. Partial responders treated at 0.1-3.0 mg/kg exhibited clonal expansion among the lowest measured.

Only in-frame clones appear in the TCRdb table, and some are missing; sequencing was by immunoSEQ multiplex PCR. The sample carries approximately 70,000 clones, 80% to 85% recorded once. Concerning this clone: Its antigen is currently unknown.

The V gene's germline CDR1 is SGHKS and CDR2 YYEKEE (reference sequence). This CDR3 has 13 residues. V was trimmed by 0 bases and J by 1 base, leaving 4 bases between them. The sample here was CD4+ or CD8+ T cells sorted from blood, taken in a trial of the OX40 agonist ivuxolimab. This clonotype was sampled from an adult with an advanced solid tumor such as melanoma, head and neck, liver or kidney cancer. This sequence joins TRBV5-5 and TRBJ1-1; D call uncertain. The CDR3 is CASSLAGNTEAFF. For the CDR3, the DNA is TGTGCCAGCAGCTTGGCAGGGAACACTGAAGCTTTCTTT.